This entry lists 19 T cell receptor beta chains sequenced from one sample in a study of T cell responses to AZD1222 COVID-19 vaccine. Clones were sequenced by immunoSEQ multiplex PCR, and TCRdb holds only the in-frame ones, with some missing. Here the sample spans 150,000 to 200,000 clones, about 90% being singletons. The specimen comprised peripheral blood, sampled on day 0 of AZD1222 vaccination. These receptors originate from an adult in good health.

The J gene is TRBJ1-5, the V gene TRBV6-1; no reliable D call. The CDR3 spans 16 residues. The V and J ends lost 2 bases and 1 base respectively, with 12 bases between them. Germline CDR1 reads MNHNS; CDR2 reads SASEGT. The CDR3 region is CASSELSAWSNQPQHF. The DNA of the CDR3 is TGTGCCAGCAGTGAATTGTCAGCATGGAGCAATCAGCCCCAGCATTTT.

V is TRBV5-4 and J is TRBJ1-5; D gene ambiguous. The CDR3 runs 14 residues. Germline V gives CDR1 SGHNT, CDR2 YYREEE (reference sequence). V lost 1 base and J 1 base, leaving 6 bases between the germline ends. DNA of the CDR3: TGTGCCAGCAGCTTGAGAGGCAGCAATCAGCCCCAGCATTTT. It codes for CASSLRGSNQPQHF.

The genes are TRBV9 and TRBJ2-3, with 11 bases lining up with TRBD2. Germline CDR1 SGDLS, CDR2 YYNGEE. J was trimmed by 7 bases and V by 0 bases; bases with no gene match: 7. The CDR3 length is 16 residues. CDR3 coding DNA: TGTGCCAGCAGCGTAGCCGGGACTAGCGGATCTAATACGCAGTATTTT. Translation gives CASSVAGTSGSNTQYF. The full variable domain, rest sourced from reference TRBV9 and TRBJ2-3, is DSGVTQTPKHLITATGQRVTLRCSPRSGDLSVYWYQQSLDQGLQFLIQYYNGEERAKGNILERFSAQQFPDLHSELNLSSLELGDSALYFCASSVAGTSGSNTQYFGPGTRLTVL.

This chain connects TRBV5-4 to TRBJ1-1; possible D gene TRBD1, 5 bases. The CDR3 spans 16 residues. Trimming took off 4 bases at V and 0 bases at J, with 16 bases between the two ends. Germline V gene data show CDR1 as SGHNT and CDR2 as YYREEE (reference sequence). The CDR3 is CASSRRLGDLNTEAFF. CDR3 sequence (DNA): TGTGCCAGCAGCCGGAGGTTGGGGGATCTGAACACTGAAGCTTTCTTT.

This clone was counted a few times. This sequence joins TRBV30 and TRBJ1-6, with a tentative D call TRBD1 (5 bases). Trimming took 0 bases from V and 9 from J, leaving 15 bases between them. CDR1 is GTSNPN and CDR2 is SVGIG in the germline V gene (reference sequence). The CDR3 runs 15 residues. Here the CDR3 DNA reads TGTGCCTGGAGTGTAGGGGCCGACACGGGTTCACCCCTCCACTTT. Amino acids: CAWSVGADTGSPLHF.

The rearrangement links TRBV27 to TRBJ1-5; D uncertain. Trimming cost V 2 bases and J 1 base, with 9 bases left between them. The germline gives CDR1 MNHEY, CDR2 SMNVEV (reference sequence). CDR3 length: 15 amino acids. The CDR3 loop is CASSLLRTSNQPQHF. As DNA, the CDR3 is TGTGCCAGCAGTTTACTCCGCACAAGCAATCAGCCCCAGCATTTT.

The chain couples TRBV29-1 to TRBJ2-1; D is undetermined. Trimming cost V 2 bases and J 8 bases, with 7 bases left between them. Germline-derived CDR1 and CDR2 are SQVTM and ANQGSEA. CDR3 size: 11 residues. The CDR3 loop reads CSVEIRHEQFF. CDR3 DNA: TGCAGCGTTGAAATTCGACATGAGCAGTTCTTC.

J is TRBJ2-3 and V is TRBV18; TRBD2 agrees at 10 bases. Germline CDR1 KGHSH, CDR2 LQKENI. V shed 2 bases and J 3 bases; nucleotides not matched to a gene: 2. This CDR3 has 15 residues. The CDR3 nucleotides are TGTGCCAGCTCACCAGCGACTAGCGGGACAGATACGCAGTATTTT. This codes for CASSPATSGTDTQYF. Full variable domain (remainder filled in from reference TRBV18 and TRBJ2-3): NAGVMQNPRHLVRRRGQEARLRCSPMKGHSHVYWYRQLPEEGLKFMVYLQKENIIDESGMPKERFSAEFPKEGPSILRIQQVVRGDSAAYFCASSPATSGTDTQYFGPGTRLTVL.

This clone came up once. V and J are TRBV5-1 and TRBJ2-5; 10 bases map to TRBD2. Germline V lookup: CDR1 SGHRS, CDR2 YFSETQ. Trimming at V came to 6 bases and at J to 2 bases, leaving 4 bases not matched to a gene. The CDR3 is 14 residues long. The CDR3 protein is CASNSGGAQETQYF. The CDR3 DNA reads as TGCGCCAGCAACAGCGGGGGGGCTCAAGAGACCCAGTACTTC.

Only one count was recorded for this clone. The chain uses TRBV10-3 and TRBJ1-1, with a tentative D call TRBD1 (5 bases). CDR1 and CDR2 (germline): ENHRY, SYGVKD. The CDR3 covers 13 residues. Trimming took 6 bases from V and 2 from J, leaving 10 bases between them. The CDR3 loop is CAISPRGNTEAFF. The CDR3 bases are TGTGCCATCAGCCCAAGGGGTAACACTGAAGCTTTCTTT.

The chain couples TRBV27 to TRBJ1-2; tentatively, D is TRBD1 (5 bases). Trimming cost V 5 bases and J 3 bases, with 13 bases left between them. The CDR3 loop spans 14 amino acids. CDR1 is MNHEY, CDR2 SMNVEV, per germline (reference sequence). The CDR3 DNA reads as TGTGCCAGCAGTCCAGGGTGGAATCACTATGGCTACACCTTC. Translated: CASSPGWNHYGYTF.

This clone has just a few counts. This sequence joins TRBV29-1 and TRBJ1-1; a possible D gene is TRBD1 (6 bases). Per the germline V gene, CDR1 is SQVTM and CDR2 is ANQGSEA. Trimming pared 5 bases from V and 4 bases from J, leaving 11 bases between. The CDR3 covers 12 residues. As DNA, the CDR3 is TGCAGCGTTAGGGGGGGGGCCACTGAAGCTTTCTTT. Its translation is CSVRGGATEAFF. The complete variable domain, with remaining parts taken from reference TRBV29-1 and TRBJ1-1, reads SAVISQKPSRDICQRGTSLTIQCQVDSQVTMMFWYRQQPGQSLTLIATANQGSEATYESGFVIDKFPISRPNLTFSTLTVSNMSPEDSSIYLCSVRGGATEAFFGQGTRLTVV.

The rearrangement links TRBV7-6 to TRBJ2-7; D unresolved. The CDR3 is 11 amino acids. Germline loops: CDR1 SGHVS, CDR2 FNYEAQ. Trimming left V 4 bases short and J 3 bases short, with 4 bases between. DNA for the CDR3: TGTGCCAGCAGCTCCAACTACGAGCAGTACTTC. It specifies CASSSNYEQYF.

CDR3 DNA sequence: TGTGCCAGCAGCTCCTGGGACAGGGATGGCTACACCTTC. Translated, it gives CASSSWDRDGYTF. The chain recombines TRBV7-9 with TRBJ1-2; 9 bases align to TRBD1. Germline V gene data show CDR1 as SEHNR and CDR2 as FQNEAQ (reference sequence). The CDR3 is made up of 13 amino acids. V was clipped by 4 bases and J by 6 bases; unmatched bases: 3.

This chain links TRBV4-1 with TRBJ2-4; maybe TRBD1 (6 bases). The V gene lost 1 base and the J gene lost 9 bases, with 13 bases spanning the gap. The V gene's germline CDR1 is MGHRA and CDR2 YSYEKL. CDR3 length equals 14 residues. CDR3 bases: TGCGCCAGCAGCCAAGCCCCCCAAGGGGGCATTCAGTACTTC. This encodes CASSQAPQGGIQYF.

The chain links TRBV30 to TRBJ2-6; no reliable D call. The germline V and J ends were trimmed by 4 bases and 7 bases, with 11 bases remaining between them. This CDR3 is 13 amino acids long. In germline, CDR1 is GTSNPN, CDR2 SVGIG (reference sequence). The CDR3 DNA follows: TGTGCCTGGACCCGCGGAGAAGCCAACGTCCTGACTTTC. It codes for CAWTRGEANVLTF.

The rearrangement uses TRBV28 and TRBJ1-1; no reliable D call. The V and J ends lost 3 bases and 2 bases respectively, with 7 bases between them. Germline lookup yields CDR1 MDHEN and CDR2 SYDVKM. CDR3 length: 13 amino acids. DNA of the CDR3: TGTGCCAGCAGTTTTCGGTACAACACTGAAGCTTTCTTT. Translating it yields CASSFRYNTEAFF.

The chain recombines TRBV3-1 (or the pseudogene TRBV3-2) with TRBJ1-4; no firm D call. V lost 5 bases and J 8 bases, leaving 15 bases between the germline ends. Germline V lookup: CDR1 LGHDT, CDR2 YNNKEL (reference sequence). The CDR3 runs 14 residues. CDR3 amino acids: CASSFPSREEKLFF. The DNA of the CDR3 is TGTGCCAGCAGCTTTCCGTCGAGGGAAGAAAAACTGTTTTTT.

The chain recombines TRBV28 with TRBJ1-2; D not certain. Looked up from germline, CDR1 is MDHEN and CDR2 is SYDVKM. This CDR3 has 12 residues. V lost 8 bases and J lost 4, with 11 bases in between. The CDR3 is CASGPRVYGYTF. The CDR3 nucleotides read TGTGCCAGCGGTCCCAGAGTCTATGGCTACACCTTC.